This is a list of T cell receptor beta chains from one sample in a study of graft-versus-host responses after intestinal transplantation. TCRdb's copy holds only in-frame clones and misses some; the assay was immunoSEQ multiplex PCR. The table has about 120,000 clones, approximately 95% seen once. These receptors' targets are unknown. Sequencing was performed on unstimulated CD8+ T cells sorted from spleen or lymph node cells, taken before intestinal transplant. The receptors shown here come from a human donor who received an intestinal transplant. Both conserved end residues are part of each CDR3. D genes are given only for firm matches. The size field is filled for only some rows; it gives once, few, many or a size class.

CDR3 length	V gene	J gene	D gene	clone size	CDR3 DNA	CDR3 protein
14	TRBV11-3	TRBJ2-3	-	once	TGTGCCAGCAGCTTTGGGGGGACAGCAGATACGCAGTATTTT	CASSFGGTADTQYF
15	TRBV13	TRBJ2-2	-	-	TGTGCCAGCAGCCGCGAACCGGCGGTTACCGGGGAGCTGTTTTTT	CASSREPAVTGELFF
15	TRBV11-1	TRBJ2-1	-	once	TGTGCCAGCAGCTTAAACGGGAGACCCTACAATGAGCAGTTCTTC	CASSLNGRPYNEQFF
15	TRBV4-2	TRBJ2-7	TRBD2	-	TGTGCCAGCAGCCAAGATGCGGGAGTTACCTACGAGCAGTACTTC	CASSQDAGVTYEQYF
15	TRBV5-4	TRBJ2-7	-	once	TGTGCCAGCAGCTTGCGGAGCGGACGTTCCTACGAGCAGTACTTC	CASSLRSGRSYEQYF
20	TRBV5-1	TRBJ1-5	TRBD1	-	TGCGCCAGCAGCAAGATCGGACAGGGGGCGCGGGGATCTAGGGATCAGCCCCAGCATTTT	CASSKIGQGARGSRDQPQHF
15	TRBV7-9	TRBJ2-7	TRBD1	-	TGTGCCAGCAGCAAGGGACAGGGTCTTACCTACGAGCAGTACTTC	CASSKGQGLTYEQYF
16	TRBV4-3	TRBJ2-7	-	-	TGCGCCAGCAGCCAAGATCGGTCCGGGGGAGGTTCCGAGCAGTACTTC	CASSQDRSGGGSEQYF
14	TRBV9	TRBJ2-6	-	-	TGTGCCAGCAGCGTAGGCTCTGGGGCCAACGTCCTGACTTTC	CASSVGSGANVLTF
13	TRBV7-9	TRBJ2-7	-	-	TGTGCCAGCAGCCCCGTGCCCTCCTACGAGCAGTACTTC	CASSPVPSYEQYF
15	TRBV9	TRBJ2-3	TRBD1	once	TGTGCCAGCAGCCTCGGGACAGGGGTAGCGGATACGCAGTATTTT	CASSLGTGVADTQYF
13	TRBV7-6	TRBJ2-1	TRBD2	-	TGTGCCAGCAGCACCCTAGCGGGAGTTGAGCAGTTCTTC	CASSTLAGVEQFF
14	TRBV5-1	TRBJ2-7	-	-	TGCGCCAGCAGCTTGGATCTCCTAACCTACGAGCAGTACTTC	CASSLDLLTYEQYF
15	TRBV5-4	TRBJ2-1	-	-	TGTGCCAGCAGCCCCGGCCGAGCTGAGGGGAATGAGCAGTTCTTC	CASSPGRAEGNEQFF
15	TRBV6-1	TRBJ2-2	-	-	TGTGCCAGCAGTGAACGGGGGCTAAACACCGGGGAGCTGTTTTTT	CASSERGLNTGELFF
14	TRBV7-3	TRBJ2-7	-	-	TGTGCCAGCAGCGTATCGGGGCCATCCTACGAGCAGTACTTC	CASSVSGPSYEQYF
13	TRBV27	TRBJ2-7	-	-	TGTGCCAGCAGCTATGGGAAGACCTACGAGCAGTACTTC	CASSYGKTYEQYF